Listed below are T cell receptor beta chains from one sample, sequenced in a study of blood T cell repertoires in COVID-19. Assay used: immunoSEQ multiplex PCR; TCRdb lists only in-frame clones, some missing. The table lists fewer than 200,000 clones, about 85% of them singletons, with roughly 9.2% in the top ten. Sequencing input: peripheral blood. The receptors stem from a woman older than 75 with acute or convalescent COVID-19. The CDR3 runs from the conserved cysteine through the conserved F or W. D genes are given only for firm matches. Clone size is not always given. Where it is, it says once, few, many or a class for expanded clones.

clone_size: NA
j_call: TRBJ2-7
d_call: TRBD1
v_call: TRBV4-1
cdr3_nt: TGCGCCAGCAGCCAAGAACAGGGGTTTTATTACGAGCAGTACTTC
cdr3_aa: CASSQEQGFYYEQYF

clone_size: NA
j_call: TRBJ1-4
d_call: TRBD1
v_call: TRBV9
cdr3_nt: TGTGCCAGCAGCGCGACAGGGGGCGGGGGTGAAAAACTGTTTTTT
cdr3_aa: CASSATGGGGEKLFF

clone_size: NA
j_call: TRBJ2-3
d_call: NA
v_call: TRBV6-5
cdr3_nt: TGTGCCAGCAGCAGCGGGACAGATACGCAGTATTTT
cdr3_aa: CASSSGTDTQYF

clone_size: NA
j_call: TRBJ2-2
d_call: NA
v_call: TRBV14
cdr3_nt: TGTGCCAGCAGCCCCCTGGGAGCCGGGTACACCGGGGAGCTGTTTTTT
cdr3_aa: CASSPLGAGYTGELFF

clone_size: few
j_call: TRBJ1-1
d_call: NA
v_call: TRBV11-2
cdr3_nt: TGTGCCAGCAGCATCAGGGCCACCGCGGCAATGAACACTGAAGCTTTCTTT
cdr3_aa: CASSIRATAAMNTEAFF

clone_size: NA
j_call: TRBJ1-1
d_call: NA
v_call: TRBV19
cdr3_nt: TGTGCCAGTAGCGCCACTCCCGACACTGAAGCTTTCTTT
cdr3_aa: CASSATPDTEAFF

clone_size: NA
j_call: TRBJ1-2
d_call: TRBD1
v_call: TRBV5-1
cdr3_nt: TGCGCCAGCAGCTCGAACTTGGGGACAGGGGTTGGCTACACCTTC
cdr3_aa: CASSSNLGTGVGYTF

clone_size: NA
j_call: TRBJ2-5
d_call: NA
v_call: TRBV27
cdr3_nt: TGTGCCAGCAAAAGAGGGAGGACCTCGGGGGAGACCCAGTACTTC
cdr3_aa: CASKRGRTSGETQYF

clone_size: NA
j_call: TRBJ1-4
d_call: NA
v_call: TRBV5-1
cdr3_nt: TGCGCCAGCAGCAACAGGGCTAGTGAAAAACTGTTTTTT
cdr3_aa: CASSNRASEKLFF

clone_size: NA
j_call: TRBJ1-2
d_call: NA
v_call: TRBV15
cdr3_nt: TGTGCCACCAGCAGAGATGCGGGCAGGGGAACAGCTAACTATGGCTACACCTTC
cdr3_aa: CATSRDAGRGTANYGYTF

clone_size: once
j_call: TRBJ1-4
d_call: NA
v_call: TRBV5-1
cdr3_nt: TGCGCCAGCAGCCGCAGCGCAACTAATGAAAAACTGTTTTTT
cdr3_aa: CASSRSATNEKLFF

clone_size: few
j_call: TRBJ2-7
d_call: NA
v_call: TRBV5-1
cdr3_nt: TGCGCCAGCTCCGACCCCGGGACACCTTACTACGAGCAGTACTTC
cdr3_aa: CASSDPGTPYYEQYF

clone_size: NA
j_call: TRBJ1-1
d_call: TRBD1
v_call: TRBV19
cdr3_nt: TGTGCCAGTAGTATACAACAGGGGGGTACTGAAGCTTTCTTT
cdr3_aa: CASSIQQGGTEAFF

clone_size: NA
j_call: TRBJ2-7
d_call: TRBD1
v_call: TRBV7-2
cdr3_nt: TGTGCCAGCAGCTCGACAGGGGGCTACCTGTACGAGCAGTACTTC
cdr3_aa: CASSSTGGYLYEQYF

clone_size: NA
j_call: TRBJ2-3
d_call: NA
v_call: TRBV6-4
cdr3_nt: TGTGCCAGCAGTGACTCTTGGGGCGGCACAGATACGCAGTATTTT
cdr3_aa: CASSDSWGGTDTQYF

clone_size: NA
j_call: TRBJ2-1
d_call: TRBD2
v_call: TRBV18
cdr3_nt: TGTGCCAGCTCACCACAGGCGCCGACTAGCGGAATCAATGAGCAGTTCTTC
cdr3_aa: CASSPQAPTSGINEQFF

clone_size: NA
j_call: TRBJ2-1
d_call: TRBD2
v_call: TRBV24-1
cdr3_nt: TGTGCCACCAGTGATTCGGGGGGGCCGGAGTACAATGAGCAGTTCTTC
cdr3_aa: CATSDSGGPEYNEQFF

clone_size: NA
j_call: TRBJ2-1
d_call: TRBD2
v_call: TRBV2
cdr3_nt: TGTGCCTTTACTAGCGGCCCCTACAATGAGCAGTTCTTC
cdr3_aa: CAFTSGPYNEQFF

clone_size: once
j_call: TRBJ2-3
d_call: NA
v_call: TRBV7-2
cdr3_nt: TGTGCCAGCAGCTTAGTCCCCGAGACAGATACGCAGTATTTT
cdr3_aa: CASSLVPETDTQYF

clone_size: NA
j_call: TRBJ2-7
d_call: NA
v_call: TRBV7-6
cdr3_nt: TGTGCCAGCAGCTTAGTTTCCGGCCCCGGGGCCTACGAGCAGTACTTC
cdr3_aa: CASSLVSGPGAYEQYF

clone_size: NA
j_call: TRBJ1-2
d_call: NA
v_call: TRBV4-1
cdr3_nt: TGCGCCAGCAGCCAAGGCCGGGGGGCAGGTAACTATGGCTACACCTTC
cdr3_aa: CASSQGRGAGNYGYTF

clone_size: NA
j_call: TRBJ1-5
d_call: NA
v_call: TRBV18
cdr3_nt: TGTGCCAGCTCACCAGCGGAGGGTGGTAGCAATCAGCCCCAGCATTTT
cdr3_aa: CASSPAEGGSNQPQHF